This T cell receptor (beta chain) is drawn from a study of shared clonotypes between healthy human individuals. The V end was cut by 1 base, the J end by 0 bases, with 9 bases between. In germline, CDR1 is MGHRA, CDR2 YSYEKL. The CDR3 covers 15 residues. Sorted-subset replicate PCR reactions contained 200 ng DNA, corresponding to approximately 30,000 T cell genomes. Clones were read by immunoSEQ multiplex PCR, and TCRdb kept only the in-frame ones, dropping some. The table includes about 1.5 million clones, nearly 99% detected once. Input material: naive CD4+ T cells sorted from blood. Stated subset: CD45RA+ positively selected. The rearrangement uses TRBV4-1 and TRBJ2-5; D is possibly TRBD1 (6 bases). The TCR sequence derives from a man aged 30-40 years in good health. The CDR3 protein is CASSQGDTDQETQYF. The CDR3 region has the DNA TGCGCCAGCAGCCAAGGGGACACCGACCAAGAGACCCAGTACTTC.